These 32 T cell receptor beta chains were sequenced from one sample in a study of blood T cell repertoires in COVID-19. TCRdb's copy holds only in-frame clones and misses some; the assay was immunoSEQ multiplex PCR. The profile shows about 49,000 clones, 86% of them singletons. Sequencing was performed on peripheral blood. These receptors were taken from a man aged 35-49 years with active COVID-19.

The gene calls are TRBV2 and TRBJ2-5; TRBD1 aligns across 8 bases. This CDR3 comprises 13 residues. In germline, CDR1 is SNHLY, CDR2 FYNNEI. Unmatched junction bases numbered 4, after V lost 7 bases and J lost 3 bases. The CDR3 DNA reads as TGTGCCAGCAACAGGGGGTTCGAAGAGACCCAGTACTTC. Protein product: CASNRGFEETQYF.

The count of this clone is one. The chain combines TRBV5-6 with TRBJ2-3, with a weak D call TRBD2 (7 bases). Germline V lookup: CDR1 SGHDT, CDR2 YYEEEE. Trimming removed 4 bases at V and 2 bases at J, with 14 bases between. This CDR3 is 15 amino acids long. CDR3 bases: TGTGCCAGCAGCCGTCGGGGGGCGGTCACAGATACGCAGTATTTT. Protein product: CASSRRGAVTDTQYF.

CDR3 sequence (DNA): TGTGCCAGTAGTATTTTTGGTGATAGGGGGCGAGCTGAAGCTTTCTTT. This sequence encodes CASSIFGDRGRAEAFF. V is TRBV19 and J is TRBJ1-1; TRBD1 agrees at 7 bases. Germline assignment: CDR1 LNHDA and CDR2 SQIVND (reference sequence). J lost 6 bases, V lost 3 bases, and 13 bases had no gene match. The CDR3 sequence is 16 residues long.

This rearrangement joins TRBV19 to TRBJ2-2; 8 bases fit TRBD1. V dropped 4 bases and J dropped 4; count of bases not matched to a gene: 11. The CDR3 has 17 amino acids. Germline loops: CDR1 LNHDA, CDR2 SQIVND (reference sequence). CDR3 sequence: CASSNRGQGRGTGELFF. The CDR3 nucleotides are TGTGCCAGTAGTAACCGTGGACAGGGACGTGGCACCGGGGAGCTGTTTTTT.

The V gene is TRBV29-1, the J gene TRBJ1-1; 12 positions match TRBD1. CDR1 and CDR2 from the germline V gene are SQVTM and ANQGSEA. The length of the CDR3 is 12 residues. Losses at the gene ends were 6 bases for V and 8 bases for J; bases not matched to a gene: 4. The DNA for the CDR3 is TGCAGCGTGGGACAGGGGGCTTTAGAAGCTTTCTTT. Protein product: CSVGQGALEAFF.

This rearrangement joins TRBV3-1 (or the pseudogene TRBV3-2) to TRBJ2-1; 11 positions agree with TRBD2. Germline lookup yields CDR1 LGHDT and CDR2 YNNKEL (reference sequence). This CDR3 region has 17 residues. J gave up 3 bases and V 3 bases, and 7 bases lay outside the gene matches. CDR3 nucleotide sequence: TGTGCCAGCAGCCACGGGACTAGCGGCTACTTCTACAATGAGCAGTTCTTC. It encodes CASSHGTSGYFYNEQFF.

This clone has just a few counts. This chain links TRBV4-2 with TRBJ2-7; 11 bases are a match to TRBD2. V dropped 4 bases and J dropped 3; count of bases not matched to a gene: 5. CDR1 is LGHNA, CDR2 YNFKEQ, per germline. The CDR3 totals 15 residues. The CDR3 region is CASSPGTSGDYEQYF. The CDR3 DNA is TGTGCCAGCAGCCCCGGGACTAGCGGAGACTACGAGCAGTACTTC.

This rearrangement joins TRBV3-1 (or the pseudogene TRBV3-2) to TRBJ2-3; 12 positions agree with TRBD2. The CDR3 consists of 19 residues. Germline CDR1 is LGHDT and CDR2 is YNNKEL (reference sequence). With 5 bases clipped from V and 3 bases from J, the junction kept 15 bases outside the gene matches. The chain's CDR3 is CASSSGRVGGLAGTDTQYF. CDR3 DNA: TGTGCCAGCAGCTCCGGCAGAGTCGGAGGACTAGCGGGGACAGATACGCAGTATTTT.

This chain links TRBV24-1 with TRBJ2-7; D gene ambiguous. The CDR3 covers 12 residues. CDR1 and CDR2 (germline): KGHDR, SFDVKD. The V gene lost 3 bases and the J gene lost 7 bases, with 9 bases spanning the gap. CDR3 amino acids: CATSDPTTEQYF. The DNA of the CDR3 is TGTGCCACCAGTGATCCGACAACAGAGCAGTACTTC.

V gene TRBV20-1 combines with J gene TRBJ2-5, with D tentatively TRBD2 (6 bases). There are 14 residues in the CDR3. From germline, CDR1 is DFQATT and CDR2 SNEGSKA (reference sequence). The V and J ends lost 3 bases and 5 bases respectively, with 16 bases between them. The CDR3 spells CSASSGGLRETQYF. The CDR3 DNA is TGCAGTGCTAGTAGCGGAGGGTTAAGGGAGACCCAGTACTTC.

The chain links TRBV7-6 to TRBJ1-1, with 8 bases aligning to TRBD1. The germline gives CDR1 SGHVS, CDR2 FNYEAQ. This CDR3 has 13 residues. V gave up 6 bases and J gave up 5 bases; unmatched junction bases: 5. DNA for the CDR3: TGTGCCAGCAGACGGACAGGGATAACTGAAGCTTTCTTT. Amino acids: CASRRTGITEAFF.

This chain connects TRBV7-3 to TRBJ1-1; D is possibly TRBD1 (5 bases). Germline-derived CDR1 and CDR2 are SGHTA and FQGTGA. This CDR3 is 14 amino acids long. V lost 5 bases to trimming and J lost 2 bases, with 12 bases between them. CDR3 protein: CASSPTEINTEAFF. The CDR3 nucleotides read TGTGCCAGCAGCCCGACAGAAATTAACACTGAAGCTTTCTTT.

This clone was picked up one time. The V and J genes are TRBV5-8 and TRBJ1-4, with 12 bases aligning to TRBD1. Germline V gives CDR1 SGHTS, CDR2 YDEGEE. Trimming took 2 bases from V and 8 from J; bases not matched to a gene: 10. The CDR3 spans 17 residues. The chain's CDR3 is CASSFIRDRGRREKLFF. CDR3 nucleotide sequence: TGTGCCAGCAGCTTTATCCGGGACAGGGGGCGAAGAGAAAAACTGTTTTTT.

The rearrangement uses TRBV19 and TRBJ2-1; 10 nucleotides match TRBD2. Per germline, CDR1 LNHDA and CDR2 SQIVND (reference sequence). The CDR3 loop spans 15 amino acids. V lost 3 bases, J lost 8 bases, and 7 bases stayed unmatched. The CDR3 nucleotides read TGTGCCAGTAGTATGGGTCTAGCGGGAGTCTATGAGCAGTTCTTC. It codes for CASSMGLAGVYEQFF.

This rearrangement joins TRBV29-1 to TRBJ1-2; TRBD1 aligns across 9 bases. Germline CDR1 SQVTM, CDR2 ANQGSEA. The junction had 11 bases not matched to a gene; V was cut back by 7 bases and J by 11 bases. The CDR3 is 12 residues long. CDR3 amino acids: CSAEGQGRGYTF. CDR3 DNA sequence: TGCAGCGCCGAGGGACAGGGACGAGGATACACCTTC.

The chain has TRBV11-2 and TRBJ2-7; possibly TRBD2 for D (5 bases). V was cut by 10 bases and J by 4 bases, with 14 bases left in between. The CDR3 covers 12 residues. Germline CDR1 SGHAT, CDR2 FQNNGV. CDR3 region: CATTSGGYEQYF. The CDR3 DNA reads TGTGCCACTACGTCGGGCGGGTACGAGCAGTACTTC.

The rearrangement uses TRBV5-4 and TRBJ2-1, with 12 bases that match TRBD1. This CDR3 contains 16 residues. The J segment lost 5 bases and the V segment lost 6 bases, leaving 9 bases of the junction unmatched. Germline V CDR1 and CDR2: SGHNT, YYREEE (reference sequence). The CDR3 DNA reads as TGTGCCAGCACCCCAAGCAGGGACAGGGGGCACAATGAGCAGTTCTTC. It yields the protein CASTPSRDRGHNEQFF.

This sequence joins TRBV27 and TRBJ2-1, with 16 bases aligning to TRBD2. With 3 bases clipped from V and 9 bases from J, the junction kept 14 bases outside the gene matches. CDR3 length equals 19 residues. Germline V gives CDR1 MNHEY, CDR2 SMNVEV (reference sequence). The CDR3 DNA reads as TGTGCCAGCAGTTTCGGGACAGTTGGGACTAGCGGGAGGGCCGGTGAGCAGTTCTTC. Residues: CASSFGTVGTSGRAGEQFF.

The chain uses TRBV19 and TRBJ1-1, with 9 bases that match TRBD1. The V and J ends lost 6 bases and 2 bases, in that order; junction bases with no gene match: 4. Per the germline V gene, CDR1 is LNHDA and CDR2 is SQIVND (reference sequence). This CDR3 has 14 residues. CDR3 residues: CASRGTGLNTEAFF. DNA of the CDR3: TGTGCCAGTAGGGGGACAGGGCTTAACACTGAAGCTTTCTTT.

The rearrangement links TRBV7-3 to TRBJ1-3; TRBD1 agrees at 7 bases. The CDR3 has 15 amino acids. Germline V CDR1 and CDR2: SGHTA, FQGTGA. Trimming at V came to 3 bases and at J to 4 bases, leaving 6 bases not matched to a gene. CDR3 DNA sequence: TGTGCCAGCAGCTTCGGTCAGGGGGAGGGAAACACCATATATTTT. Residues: CASSFGQGEGNTIYF.

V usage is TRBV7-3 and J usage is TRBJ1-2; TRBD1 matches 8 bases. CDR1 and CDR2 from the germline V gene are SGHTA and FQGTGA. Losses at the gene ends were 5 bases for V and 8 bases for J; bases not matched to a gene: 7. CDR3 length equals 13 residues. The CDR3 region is CASSPDRVGGYTF. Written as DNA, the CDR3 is TGTGCCAGCAGCCCGGACAGGGTGGGGGGCTACACCTTC.

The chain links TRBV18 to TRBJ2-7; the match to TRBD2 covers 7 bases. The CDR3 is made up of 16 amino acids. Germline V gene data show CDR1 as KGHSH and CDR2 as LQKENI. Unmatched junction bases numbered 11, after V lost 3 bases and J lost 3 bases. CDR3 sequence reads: CASSPRGQRGSYEQYF. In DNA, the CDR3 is TGTGCCAGCTCACCCCGAGGCCAGCGGGGCAGCTACGAGCAGTACTTC.

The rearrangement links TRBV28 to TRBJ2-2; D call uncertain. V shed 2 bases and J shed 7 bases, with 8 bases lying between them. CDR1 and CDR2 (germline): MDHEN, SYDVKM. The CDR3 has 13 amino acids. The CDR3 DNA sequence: TGTGCCAGCAGTTTAACCGGGTTCGGGGAGCTGTTTTTT. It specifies CASSLTGFGELFF.

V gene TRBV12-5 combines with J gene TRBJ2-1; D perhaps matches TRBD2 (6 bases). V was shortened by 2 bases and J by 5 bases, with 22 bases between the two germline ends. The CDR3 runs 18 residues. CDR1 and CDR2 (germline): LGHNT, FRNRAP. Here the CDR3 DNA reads TGTGCTAGTGGTTTGCCAGATTGTAGGGGACTTACCGACAATGAGCAGTTCTTC. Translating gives CASGLPDCRGLTDNEQFF.

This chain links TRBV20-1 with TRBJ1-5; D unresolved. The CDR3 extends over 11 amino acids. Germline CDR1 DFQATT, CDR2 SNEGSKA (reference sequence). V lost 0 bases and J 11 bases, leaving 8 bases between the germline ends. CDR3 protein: CSARERKAQHF. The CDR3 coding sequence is TGCAGTGCTAGAGAGAGGAAGGCCCAGCATTTT.

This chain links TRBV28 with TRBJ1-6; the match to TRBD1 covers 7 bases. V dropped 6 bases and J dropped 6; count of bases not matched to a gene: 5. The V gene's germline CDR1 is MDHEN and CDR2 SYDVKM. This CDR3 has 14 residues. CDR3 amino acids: CASRAQGGNSPLHF. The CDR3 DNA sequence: TGTGCCAGCAGGGCCCAGGGGGGTAATTCACCCCTCCACTTT.

In DNA form, the CDR3 reads TGTGCCAGCAGGAAACTTAGGGGTCTAGCGGGAGGAACCGGCTACGAGCAGTACTTC. Translation: CASRKLRGLAGGTGYEQYF. The chain joins TRBV27 to TRBJ2-7; 11 nucleotides line up with TRBD2. The germline V gene has CDR1 MNHEY and CDR2 SMNVEV (reference sequence). Unmatched junction bases numbered 19, after V lost 6 bases and J lost 3 bases. The CDR3 extends over 19 amino acids.

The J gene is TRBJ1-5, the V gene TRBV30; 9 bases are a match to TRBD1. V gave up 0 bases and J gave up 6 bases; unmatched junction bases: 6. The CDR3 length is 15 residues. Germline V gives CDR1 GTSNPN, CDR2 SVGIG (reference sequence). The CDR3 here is CAWSVQQGAGQPQHF. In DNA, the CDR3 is TGTGCCTGGAGTGTACAACAGGGGGCCGGTCAGCCCCAGCATTTT.

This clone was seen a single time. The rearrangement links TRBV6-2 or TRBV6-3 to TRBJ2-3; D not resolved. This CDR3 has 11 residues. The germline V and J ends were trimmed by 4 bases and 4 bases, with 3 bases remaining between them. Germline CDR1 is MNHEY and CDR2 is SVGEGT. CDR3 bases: TGTGCCAGCAGTTCCTCAGATACGCAGTATTTT. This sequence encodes CASSSSDTQYF.

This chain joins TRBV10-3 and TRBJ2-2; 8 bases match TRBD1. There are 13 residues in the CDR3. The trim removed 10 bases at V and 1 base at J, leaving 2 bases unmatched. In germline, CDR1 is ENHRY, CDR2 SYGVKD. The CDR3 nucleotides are TGTGCCACCGGGACAGGGAACACCGGGGAGCTGTTTTTT. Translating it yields CATGTGNTGELFF.

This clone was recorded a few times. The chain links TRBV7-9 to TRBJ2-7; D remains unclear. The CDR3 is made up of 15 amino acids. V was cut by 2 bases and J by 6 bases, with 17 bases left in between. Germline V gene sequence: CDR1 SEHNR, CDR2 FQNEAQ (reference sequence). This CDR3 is CASSLPTASAGEQYF. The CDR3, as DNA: TGTGCCAGCAGCTTACCCACGGCTTCAGCAGGCGAGCAGTACTTC.

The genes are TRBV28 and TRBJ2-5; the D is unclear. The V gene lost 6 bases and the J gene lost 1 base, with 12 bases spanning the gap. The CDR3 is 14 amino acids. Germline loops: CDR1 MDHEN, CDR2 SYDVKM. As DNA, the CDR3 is TGTGCCAGCAGCCGTACACCTTTCCAAGAGACCCAGTACTTC. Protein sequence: CASSRTPFQETQYF. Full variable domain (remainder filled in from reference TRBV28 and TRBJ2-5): DVKVTQSSRYLVKRTGEKVFLECVQDMDHENMFWYRQDPGLGLRLIYFSYDVKMKEKGDIPEGYSVSREKKERFSLILESASTNQTSMYLCASSRTPFQETQYFGPGTRLLVL.